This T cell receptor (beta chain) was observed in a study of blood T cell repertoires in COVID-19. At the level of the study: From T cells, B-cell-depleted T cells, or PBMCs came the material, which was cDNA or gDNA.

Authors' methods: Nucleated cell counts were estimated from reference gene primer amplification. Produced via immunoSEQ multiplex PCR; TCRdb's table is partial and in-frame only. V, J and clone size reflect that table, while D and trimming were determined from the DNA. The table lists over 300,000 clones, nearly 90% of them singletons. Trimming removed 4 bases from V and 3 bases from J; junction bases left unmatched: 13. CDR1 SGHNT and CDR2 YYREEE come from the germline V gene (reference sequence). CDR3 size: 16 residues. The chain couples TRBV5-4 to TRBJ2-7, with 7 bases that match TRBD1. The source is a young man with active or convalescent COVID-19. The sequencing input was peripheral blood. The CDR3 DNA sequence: TGTGCCAGCAGCATTGGCGACAGGGCGCGCCGCTACGAGCAGTACTTC. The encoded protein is CASSIGDRARRYEQYF.